This entry describes one T cell receptor beta chain. Time point denoted: peripheral blood 6 weeks after treatment start. Locally advanced or metastatic urothelial carcinoma affected the patients. The CDR3 is made up of 11 amino acids. Deletions cut 9 bases from V and 5 bases from J, with 7 bases between. Germline CDR1 reads MDHEN; CDR2 reads SYDVKM. This sample was included in a study of PD-L1 blockade in urothelial cancer. The overall study: Patients previously received 0 to 3 chemotherapy regimens.

Clones were sequenced by immunoSEQ multiplex PCR, and TCRdb holds only the in-frame ones, with some missing. In the table there are around 48,000 clones, around 85% of which are singletons. This sequence originates from a man aged 60-69 years with urothelial cancer. The rearrangement joins TRBV28 to TRBJ1-4; D gene uncertain. This specimen consisted of PBMCs, obtained around atezolizumab (anti-PD-L1) treatment. The CDR3 is CASFENEKLFF. CDR3 sequence (DNA): TGTGCCAGTTTTGAGAATGAAAAACTGTTTTTT.